Listed below are T cell receptor beta chains from one sample, sequenced in a study of blood T cells in healthy people across ages. One entry per CDR3 protein results from TCRdb running MiXCR on the 5' RACE reads. The sample carries 980,000 or so distinct CDR3 sequences, around 49% recorded once. The sequenced sample was blood. These receptors were obtained from a young man in good health. Both conserved end residues are part of each CDR3. The D gene is left open where the match is weak. Expanded clones get a size class; other rows say once, few or many, or leave the size out.

D: -; size: -; length: 15; V: TRBV4-2; J: TRBJ2-1; DNA: TGTGCCAGCAGCCAAGGTATCCCCAGCGGGAATGAGCAGTTCTTC; CDR3: CASSQGIPSGNEQFF
D: -; size: -; length: 14; V: TRBV27; J: TRBJ1-5; DNA: TGTGCCAGCAGTTTTGACAGCGGCAATCAGCCCCAGCATTTT; CDR3: CASSFDSGNQPQHF
D: -; size: -; length: 13; V: TRBV20-1; J: TRBJ2-3; DNA: TGCAGTGCCCAGGGCGCCCCTACAGATACGCAGTATTTT; CDR3: CSAQGAPTDTQYF
D: -; size: -; length: 16; V: TRBV4-1; J: TRBJ2-2; DNA: TGCGCCAGCAGCCAAGAGGGAACGGTGAACACCGGGGAGCTGTTTTTT; CDR3: CASSQEGTVNTGELFF
D: TRBD2; size: -; length: 16; V: TRBV4-2; J: TRBJ2-7; DNA: TGTGCCAGCAGCCACGGGGCTAGCGGGGATCTCTACGAGCAGTACTTC; CDR3: CASSHGASGDLYEQYF
D: TRBD1; size: -; length: 12; V: TRBV2; J: TRBJ1-2; DNA: TGTGCCAGTACGCCGACAGGGGACGGCTACACCTTC; CDR3: CASTPTGDGYTF
D: TRBD1; size: many; length: 13; V: TRBV10-3; J: TRBJ1-2; DNA: TGTGCCATCAGTTTAAAGGACAGGGATGGCTACACCTTC; CDR3: CAISLKDRDGYTF
D: -; size: -; length: 11; V: TRBV20-1; J: TRBJ2-7; DNA: TGCAGTGCCCCGGACGGCTACGAGCAGTACTTC; CDR3: CSAPDGYEQYF
D: -; size: few; length: 14; V: TRBV7-2; J: TRBJ2-7; DNA: TGTGCCAGCAGCTTGGGACTCCTTAGCTACGAGCAGTACTTC; CDR3: CASSLGLLSYEQYF
D: -; size: -; length: 17; V: TRBV3-1; J: TRBJ1-1; DNA: TGTGCCAGCAGCCAAGGGCAGGGGCGGCTACTGGGGACTGAAGCTTTCTTT; CDR3: CASSQGQGRLLGTEAFF
D: -; size: many; length: 13; V: TRBV29-1; J: TRBJ2-1; DNA: TGCAGCGCGCGGGCTAGCGATTACAATGAGCAGTTCTTC; CDR3: CSARASDYNEQFF
D: TRBD1; size: many; length: 14; V: TRBV7-9; J: TRBJ1-2; DNA: TGTGCCAGCAGCCCTACAGGGGATTACTATGGCTACACCTTC; CDR3: CASSPTGDYYGYTF
D: -; size: few; length: 13; V: TRBV29-1; J: TRBJ2-1; DNA: TGCAGCGCCACCACGAACTACTACAATGAGCAGTTCTTC; CDR3: CSATTNYYNEQFF
D: TRBD1; size: -; length: 15; V: TRBV7-9; J: TRBJ2-3; DNA: TGTGCCAGCAGCACCGGGACAGGGGTCAGCGATACGCAGTATTTT; CDR3: CASSTGTGVSDTQYF
D: -; size: many; length: 14; V: TRBV5-5; J: TRBJ2-7; DNA: TGTGCCAGCAGCGCACGACTAGATTCCTACGAGCAGTACTTC; CDR3: CASSARLDSYEQYF
D: TRBD2; size: -; length: 15; V: TRBV20-1; J: TRBJ2-5; DNA: TGCAGTGCTACAATACTAGCGGGAGTGGGTGAGACCCAGTACTTC; CDR3: CSATILAGVGETQYF
D: TRBD1; size: -; length: 14; V: TRBV5-1; J: TRBJ2-7; DNA: TGCGCCAGCAGGGCCGGGACAGATTTCTACGAGCAGTACTTC; CDR3: CASRAGTDFYEQYF
D: TRBD1; size: few; length: 17; V: TRBV20-1; J: TRBJ2-5; DNA: TGCAGTGCTAGAGATATAACGTCGAGACAGGGGGATGAGACCCAGTACTTC; CDR3: CSARDITSRQGDETQYF
D: -; size: few; length: 14; V: TRBV11-1; J: TRBJ2-2; DNA: TGTGCCAGCAGCTTGGGAACTACCACCGGGGAGCTGTTTTTT; CDR3: CASSLGTTTGELFF
D: TRBD1; size: -; length: 18; V: TRBV9; J: TRBJ2-6; DNA: TGTGCCAGCAGCGGGACGACAGGGCAGACCAGTGGGGCCAACGTCCTGACTTTC; CDR3: CASSGTTGQTSGANVLTF
D: TRBD1; size: -; length: 14; V: TRBV12-3/TRBV12-4; J: TRBJ2-1; DNA: TGTGCCAGCAGTACACCAGGACAGGTCAATGAGCAGTTCTTC; CDR3: CASSTPGQVNEQFF
D: -; size: -; length: 16; V: TRBV6-1; J: TRBJ2-2; DNA: TGTGCCAGCAGTGAATCCAGGTTCGCGAACACCGGGGAGCTGTTTTTT; CDR3: CASSESRFANTGELFF
D: -; size: -; length: 15; V: TRBV4-2; J: TRBJ1-2; DNA: TGTGCCAGCAGCCCCCCTGAGACAGAGGCAAATGGCTACACCTTC; CDR3: CASSPPETEANGYTF
D: -; size: few; length: 15; V: TRBV27; J: TRBJ2-7; DNA: TGTGCCAGCAGTTTGCGTGGGGGATACTCCTACGAGCAGTACTTC; CDR3: CASSLRGGYSYEQYF
D: TRBD2; size: -; length: 17; V: TRBV20-1; J: TRBJ2-2; DNA: TGCAGTGCTGGAGGGACTAGCGGGGGGGTTACCACCGGGGAGCTGTTTTTT; CDR3: CSAGGTSGGVTTGELFF
D: -; size: -; length: 14; V: TRBV4-1; J: TRBJ2-7; DNA: TGCGCCAGCAGCCCACAGGGACTCTCCTACGAGCAGTACTTC; CDR3: CASSPQGLSYEQYF
D: -; size: few; length: 16; V: TRBV4-1; J: TRBJ2-7; DNA: TGCGCCAGCAGTCAACGCCCAGGGTCCTCTCTTTACGAGCAGTACTTC; CDR3: CASSQRPGSSLYEQYF
D: TRBD2; size: -; length: 16; V: TRBV7-8; J: TRBJ2-1; DNA: TGTGCCAGCAGCTACAGCGGGAGAGGGCTCTACAATGAGCAGTTCTTC; CDR3: CASSYSGRGLYNEQFF
D: -; size: -; length: 14; V: TRBV9; J: TRBJ2-5; DNA: TGTGCCAGCAGCGTAGGGGAGCATCCGGAGACCCAGTACTTC; CDR3: CASSVGEHPETQYF
D: TRBD2; size: -; length: 16; V: TRBV12-3/TRBV12-4; J: TRBJ2-1; DNA: TGTGCCAGCAGGCGACTAGCGGGGGGGTCCTACAATGAGCAGTTCTTC; CDR3: CASRRLAGGSYNEQFF
D: -; size: -; length: 17; V: TRBV4-3; J: TRBJ2-3; DNA: TGCGCCAGCAGCCAAGGAATGCGGCAGGAGATAACAGATACGCAGTATTTT; CDR3: CASSQGMRQEITDTQYF
D: -; size: -; length: 17; V: TRBV27; J: TRBJ1-2; DNA: TGTGCCAGCAGTTTCACCTCGACTGGGTTGGGAACCTATGGCTACACCTTC; CDR3: CASSFTSTGLGTYGYTF
D: -; size: -; length: 14; V: TRBV29-1; J: TRBJ2-5; DNA: TGCAGCGTCGAAGAGGGGCTATCCTACAATGAGCAGTACTTC; CDR3: CSVEEGLSYNEQYF
D: -; size: few; length: 13; V: TRBV20-1; J: TRBJ1-1; DNA: TGCAGTGCTAGCTTCCGACCGAATACTGAAGCTTTCTTT; CDR3: CSASFRPNTEAFF
D: -; size: -; length: 12; V: TRBV20-1; J: TRBJ2-3; DNA: TGCAGTGCTCGGACTATCCGCGATACGCAGTATTTT; CDR3: CSARTIRDTQYF
D: TRBD1; size: few; length: 16; V: TRBV28; J: TRBJ2-1; DNA: TGTGCCAGCAGTTTGGGAGGACAGGGACCCTACAATGAGCAGTTCTTC; CDR3: CASSLGGQGPYNEQFF
D: -; size: few; length: 15; V: TRBV6-1; J: TRBJ2-3; DNA: TGTGCCAGCAGTGAACGTATGGGGGGCTCAGATACGCAGTATTTT; CDR3: CASSERMGGSDTQYF
D: TRBD2; size: -; length: 18; V: TRBV27; J: TRBJ2-3; DNA: TGTGCCAGCAGTTTACTAGCGGGGGGGCCTATAAGCGCAGATACGCAGTATTTT; CDR3: CASSLLAGGPISADTQYF
D: TRBD2; size: few; length: 19; V: TRBV7-2; J: TRBJ2-3; DNA: TGTGCCAGCAGCTTTTTTGGACTAGCGGGGGGTCAGGGCACAGATACGCAGTATTTT; CDR3: CASSFFGLAGGQGTDTQYF
D: TRBD1; size: few; length: 14; V: TRBV6-5; J: TRBJ1-1; DNA: TGTGCTAGCAGTTACGGGGACAGGAACACTGAAGCTTTCTTT; CDR3: CASSYGDRNTEAFF
D: -; size: -; length: 15; V: TRBV7-6; J: TRBJ2-1; DNA: TGTGCCAGCAGCTTAGGGGCAGGGGTCTCGGATGAGCAGTTCTTC; CDR3: CASSLGAGVSDEQFF
D: -; size: -; length: 12; V: TRBV29-1; J: TRBJ2-7; DNA: TGCAGCGTTGTGTGGCAGGGCTACGAGCAGTACTTC; CDR3: CSVVWQGYEQYF
D: TRBD1; size: -; length: 17; V: TRBV5-6; J: TRBJ1-6; DNA: TGTGCCAGCAGCTTGGCCCCAGGGGGAAACTATAGTTCACCCCTCCACTTT; CDR3: CASSLAPGGNYSSPLHF
D: -; size: -; length: 13; V: TRBV27; J: TRBJ2-2; DNA: TGTGCCAGCAGTTTCGGGGACACCGGGGCTCTGTTTTTT; CDR3: CASSFGDTGALFF
D: TRBD2; size: few; length: 17; V: TRBV7-2; J: TRBJ2-7; DNA: TGTGCCAGCAGCTTAAGCCTAGCGGGGGTACCCTCCTACGAGCAGTACTTC; CDR3: CASSLSLAGVPSYEQYF
D: TRBD1; size: few; length: 14; V: TRBV27; J: TRBJ2-7; DNA: TGTGCCACCAGCCGTGGGACAGGCCCTATCGAGCAGTACTTC; CDR3: CATSRGTGPIEQYF
D: -; size: -; length: 16; V: TRBV27; J: TRBJ2-7; DNA: TGTGCCAGCAGTTTACAGGACAGCTCCAGCTCCTACGAGCAGTACTTC; CDR3: CASSLQDSSSSYEQYF
D: -; size: few; length: 16; V: TRBV10-3; J: TRBJ2-3; DNA: TGTGCCATCAGTGAGAGAGGCAGGGGACACACAGATACGCAGTATTTT; CDR3: CAISERGRGHTDTQYF
D: -; size: few; length: 12; V: TRBV3-1; J: TRBJ2-5; DNA: TGTGCCAGCAGCCAAGAGGGTTGGATCCAGTACTTC; CDR3: CASSQEGWIQYF
D: -; size: -; length: 13; V: TRBV4-1; J: TRBJ2-7; DNA: TGCGTCAGCAGCCAAGAGGAGTCCTACGAGCAGTACTTC; CDR3: CVSSQEESYEQYF
D: -; size: -; length: 14; V: TRBV2; J: TRBJ2-2; DNA: TGTGCCAGCACCATGTTAACAGCGACCGGGGAGCTGTTTTTT; CDR3: CASTMLTATGELFF
D: TRBD1; size: -; length: 15; V: TRBV5-6; J: TRBJ2-1; DNA: TGTGCCAGCAGCTTGCGGGACAGGGGTGCCAATGAGCAGTTCTTC; CDR3: CASSLRDRGANEQFF
D: -; size: -; length: 14; V: TRBV5-1; J: TRBJ2-7; DNA: TGCGCCAGCAGCTTGGATGTGGGGCTGTACGAGCAGTACTTC; CDR3: CASSLDVGLYEQYF
D: TRBD1; size: -; length: 15; V: TRBV7-8; J: TRBJ2-1; DNA: TGTGCCAGCAGCTCCCGGACAGGGGGCTATAGTGAGCAGTTCTTC; CDR3: CASSSRTGGYSEQFF
D: -; size: -; length: 15; V: TRBV4-2; J: TRBJ2-5; DNA: TGTGCCAGCAGCCAACCCGGGACGGGACAAGAGACCCAGTACTTC; CDR3: CASSQPGTGQETQYF